This TCR beta chain was recovered during a study of cytomegalovirus exposure and HLA in healthy donors. CDR1 and CDR2 from the germline V gene are LGHNA and YSLEER. The V gene end was trimmed by 2 bases and the J gene end by 6 bases; junction bases not matched to a gene: 12. The CDR3 runs 18 residues. This clone turned up a few times. Its antigen is unidentified. Overall study results and limits: In vitro data verified a few CMV-associated chains as specific for CMV antigens. CMV serostatus alone was available as immune exposure information.

The PCR used 60 Vbeta and 13 Jbeta primers. The repertoire was sequenced with immunoSEQ multiplex PCR; TCRdb's copy has only in-frame clones and lacks some. The data contain approximately 160,000 clones, under 85% of them seen just once; the ten biggest clones take up 4% to 6%. The sequence was collected from a man aged 18 to 30 in good health and CMV-seronegative. The sequenced sample was PBMCs. This chain joins TRBV4-3 and TRBJ2-7; 14 bases align to TRBD2. This CDR3 is CASSQSLTGTSGSIEQYF. The CDR3 coding sequence is TGCGCCAGCAGCCAAAGCCTAACAGGGACTAGCGGGAGCATCGAGCAGTACTTC.